The following is a TCR beta chain sequence with its context. The antigen remains unidentified. Only in-frame clones appear in the TCRdb table, and some are missing; sequencing was by immunoSEQ multiplex PCR. Of 55,000 to 65,000 clones in the sample, 90% to 97% were seen once. This record belongs to a study of cytomegalovirus exposure and HLA in healthy donors. Whole-study findings and limits: The tendency of first-cohort TCR clusters to co-occur in the roughly 120 validation repertoires was identified by a subsequent analysis. Specific recognition of CMV antigens was confirmed in vitro for a few chains (all CMV-associated).

With 5 bases clipped from V and 2 bases from J, the junction kept 8 bases outside the gene matches. CDR3 length equals 16 residues. Germline CDR1 MDHEN, CDR2 SYDVKM. Sequenced material: PBMCs. V is TRBV28 and J is TRBJ2-7; TRBD2 matches 11 bases. The TCR sequence derives from a man younger than 35 in good health and CMV-seronegative. CDR3 loop: CASSPGTSGSTYEQYF. The CDR3 bases are TGTGCCAGCAGTCCCGGGACTAGCGGCTCCACCTACGAGCAGTACTTC. The full variable domain, its missing parts supplied by reference TRBV28 and TRBJ2-7, is DVKVTQSSRYLVKRTGEKVFLECVQDMDHENMFWYRQDPGLGLRLIYFSYDVKMKEKGDIPEGYSVSREKKERFSLILESASTNQTSMYLCASSPGTSGSTYEQYFGPGTRLTVT.